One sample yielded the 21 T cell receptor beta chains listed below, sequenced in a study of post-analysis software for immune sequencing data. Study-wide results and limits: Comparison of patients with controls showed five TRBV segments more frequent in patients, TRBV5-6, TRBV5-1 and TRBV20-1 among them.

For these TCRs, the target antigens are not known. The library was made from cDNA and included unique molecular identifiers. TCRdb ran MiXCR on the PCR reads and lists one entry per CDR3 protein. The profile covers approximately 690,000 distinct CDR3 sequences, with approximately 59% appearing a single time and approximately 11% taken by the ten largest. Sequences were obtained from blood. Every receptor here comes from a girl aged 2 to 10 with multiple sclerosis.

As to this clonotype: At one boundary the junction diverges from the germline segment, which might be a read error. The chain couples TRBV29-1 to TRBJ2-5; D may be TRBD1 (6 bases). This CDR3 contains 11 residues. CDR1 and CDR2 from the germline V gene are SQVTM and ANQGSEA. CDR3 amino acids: CTGTTAETQYF. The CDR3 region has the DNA TGTACCGGGACAACGGCGGAGACCCAGTACTTC. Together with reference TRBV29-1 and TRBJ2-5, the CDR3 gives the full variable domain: SAVISQKPSRDICQRGTSLTIQCQVDSQVTMMFWYRQQPGQSLTLIATANQGSEATYESGFVIDKFPISRPNLTFSTLTVSNMSPEDSSIYLCTGTTAETQYFGPGTRLLVL.

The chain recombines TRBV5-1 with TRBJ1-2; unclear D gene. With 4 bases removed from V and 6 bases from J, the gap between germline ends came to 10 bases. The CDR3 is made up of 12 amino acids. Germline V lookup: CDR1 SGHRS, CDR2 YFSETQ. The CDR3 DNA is TGCGCCAGCAGCCGTGGCAGACATGGCTACACCTTC. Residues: CASSRGRHGYTF.

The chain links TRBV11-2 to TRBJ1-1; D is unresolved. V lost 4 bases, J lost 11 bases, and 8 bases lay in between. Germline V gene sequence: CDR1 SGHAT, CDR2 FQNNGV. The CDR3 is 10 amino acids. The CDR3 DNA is TGTGCCAGCAGCTCCGAGGTGGCTTTCTTT. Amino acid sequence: CASSSEVAFF.

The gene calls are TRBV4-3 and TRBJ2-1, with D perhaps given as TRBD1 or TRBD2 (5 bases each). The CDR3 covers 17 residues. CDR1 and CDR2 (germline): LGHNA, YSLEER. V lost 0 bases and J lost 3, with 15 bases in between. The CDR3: CASSQDLARDLYNEQFF. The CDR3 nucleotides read TGCGCCAGCAGCCAAGATTTGGCCAGGGACCTCTACAATGAGCAGTTCTTC.

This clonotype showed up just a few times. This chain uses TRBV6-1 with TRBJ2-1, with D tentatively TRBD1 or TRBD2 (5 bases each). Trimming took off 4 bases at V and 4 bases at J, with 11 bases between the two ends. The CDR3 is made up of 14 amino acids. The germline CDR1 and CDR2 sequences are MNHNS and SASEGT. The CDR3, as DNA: TGTGCCAGCAGTGGCGAGGGACCTTACAATGAGCAGTTCTTC. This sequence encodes CASSGEGPYNEQFF.

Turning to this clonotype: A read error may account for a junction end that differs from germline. The CDR3, as DNA: TGCGCCAGCAGCGTACTGGGACAGGTCCAAGAGACCCAGTACTTC. It translates to CASSVLGQVQETQYF. The V gene is TRBV2, the J gene TRBJ2-5; 8 bases align to TRBD1. The germline V gene has CDR1 SNHLY and CDR2 FYNNEI. There are 15 residues in the CDR3.

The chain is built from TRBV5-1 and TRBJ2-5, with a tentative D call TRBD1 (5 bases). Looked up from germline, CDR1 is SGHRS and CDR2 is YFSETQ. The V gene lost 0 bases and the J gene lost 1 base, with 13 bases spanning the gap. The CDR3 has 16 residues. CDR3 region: CASSLGGPGIQETQYF. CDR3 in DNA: TGCGCCAGCAGCTTGGGGGGCCCTGGGATCCAAGAGACCCAGTACTTC. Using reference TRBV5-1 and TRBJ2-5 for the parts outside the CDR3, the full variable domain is KAGVTQTPRYLIKTRGQQVTLSCSPISGHRSVSWYQQTPGQGLQFLFEYFSETQRNKGNFPGRFSGRQFSNSRSEMNVSTLELGDSALYLCASSLGGPGIQETQYFGPGTRLLVL.

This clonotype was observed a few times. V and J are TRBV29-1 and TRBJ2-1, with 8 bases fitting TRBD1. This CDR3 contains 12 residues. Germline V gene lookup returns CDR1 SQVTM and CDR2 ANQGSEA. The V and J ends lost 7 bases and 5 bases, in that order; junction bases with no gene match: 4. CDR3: CSADREDNEQFF. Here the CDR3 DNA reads TGCAGCGCGGACAGGGAAGACAATGAGCAGTTCTTC.

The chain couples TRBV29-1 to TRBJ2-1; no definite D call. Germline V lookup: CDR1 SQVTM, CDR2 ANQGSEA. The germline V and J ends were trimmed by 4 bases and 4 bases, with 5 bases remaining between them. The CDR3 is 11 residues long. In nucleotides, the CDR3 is TGCAGCGTTGGGCTGTACAATGAGCAGTTCTTC. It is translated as CSVGLYNEQFF.

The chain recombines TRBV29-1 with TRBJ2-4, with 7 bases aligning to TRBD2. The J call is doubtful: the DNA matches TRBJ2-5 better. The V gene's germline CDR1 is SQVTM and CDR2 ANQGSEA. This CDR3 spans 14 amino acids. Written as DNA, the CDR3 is TGCAGCGTCGTCGCCCGACTAGCCCAAGAGACCCAGTACTTC. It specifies CSVVARLAQETQYF.

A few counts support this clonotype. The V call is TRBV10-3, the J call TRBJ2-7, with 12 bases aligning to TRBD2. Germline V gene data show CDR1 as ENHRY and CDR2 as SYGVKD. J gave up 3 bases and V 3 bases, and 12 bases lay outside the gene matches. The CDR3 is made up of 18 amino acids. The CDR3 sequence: CAISDDLAGGLPLYEQYF. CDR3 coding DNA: TGTGCCATCAGTGATGACCTAGCGGGGGGGCTCCCCCTCTACGAGCAGTACTTC.

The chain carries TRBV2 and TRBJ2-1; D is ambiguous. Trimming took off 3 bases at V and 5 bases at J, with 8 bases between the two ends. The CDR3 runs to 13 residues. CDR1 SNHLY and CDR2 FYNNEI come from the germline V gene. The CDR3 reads CASSEAWNNEQFF. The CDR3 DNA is TGTGCCAGCAGTGAGGCCTGGAACAATGAGCAGTTCTTC.

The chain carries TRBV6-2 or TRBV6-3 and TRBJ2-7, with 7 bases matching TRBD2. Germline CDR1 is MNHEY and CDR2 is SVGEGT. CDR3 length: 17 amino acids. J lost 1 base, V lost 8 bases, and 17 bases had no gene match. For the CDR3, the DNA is TGTGCCAGCGCCCAGAGGGCAGGGCTAGCGGTTTCCTACGAGCAGTACTTC. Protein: CASAQRAGLAVSYEQYF.

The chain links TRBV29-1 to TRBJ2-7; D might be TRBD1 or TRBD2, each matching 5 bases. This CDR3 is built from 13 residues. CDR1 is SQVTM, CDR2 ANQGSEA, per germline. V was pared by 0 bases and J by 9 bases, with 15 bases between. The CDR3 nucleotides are TGCAGCGTTGAAGATCGGGACGGCCTGGGGCAGTACTTC. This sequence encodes CSVEDRDGLGQYF.

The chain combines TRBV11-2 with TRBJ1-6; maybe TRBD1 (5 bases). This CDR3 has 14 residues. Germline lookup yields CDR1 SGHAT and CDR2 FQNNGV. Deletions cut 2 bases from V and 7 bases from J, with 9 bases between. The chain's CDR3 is CASSLFGANSPLHF. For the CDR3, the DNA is TGTGCCAGCAGCTTATTTGGGGCAAATTCACCCCTCCACTTT.

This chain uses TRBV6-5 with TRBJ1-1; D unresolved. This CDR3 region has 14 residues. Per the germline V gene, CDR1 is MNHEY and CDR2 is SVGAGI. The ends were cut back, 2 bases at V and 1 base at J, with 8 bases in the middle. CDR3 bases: TGTGCCAGCAGTTACAGCCAGGCGAACACTGAAGCTTTCTTT. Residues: CASSYSQANTEAFF.

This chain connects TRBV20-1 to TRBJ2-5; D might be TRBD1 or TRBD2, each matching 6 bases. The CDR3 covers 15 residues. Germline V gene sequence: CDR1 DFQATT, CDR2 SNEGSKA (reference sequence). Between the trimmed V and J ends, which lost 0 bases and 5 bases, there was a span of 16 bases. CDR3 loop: CSARDGGPNGETQYF. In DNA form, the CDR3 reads TGCAGTGCTAGAGATGGGGGGCCCAATGGGGAGACCCAGTACTTC.

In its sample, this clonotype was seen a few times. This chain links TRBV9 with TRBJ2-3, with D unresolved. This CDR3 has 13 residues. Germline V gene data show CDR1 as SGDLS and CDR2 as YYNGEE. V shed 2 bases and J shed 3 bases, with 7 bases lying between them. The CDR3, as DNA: TGTGCCAGCAGCGTCCACCGAACAGATACGCAGTATTTT. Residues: CASSVHRTDTQYF.

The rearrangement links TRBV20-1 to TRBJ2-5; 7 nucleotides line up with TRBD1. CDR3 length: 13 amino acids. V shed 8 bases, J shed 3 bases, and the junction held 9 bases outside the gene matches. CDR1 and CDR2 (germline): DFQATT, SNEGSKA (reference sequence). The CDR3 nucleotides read TGCAGTCCTCGCCAGGGGGTTGAAGAGACCCAGTACTTC. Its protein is CSPRQGVEETQYF.

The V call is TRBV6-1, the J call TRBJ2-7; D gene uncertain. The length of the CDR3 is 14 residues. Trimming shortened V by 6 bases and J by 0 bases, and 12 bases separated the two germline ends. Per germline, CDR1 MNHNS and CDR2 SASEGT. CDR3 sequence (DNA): TGTGCCAGCAGCGCTAGGATAAGCTCCTACGAGCAGTACTTC. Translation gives CASSARISSYEQYF.

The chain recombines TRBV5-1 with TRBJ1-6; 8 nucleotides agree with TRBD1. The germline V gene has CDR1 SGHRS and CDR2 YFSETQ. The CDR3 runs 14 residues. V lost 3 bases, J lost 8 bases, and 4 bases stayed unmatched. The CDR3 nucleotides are TGCGCCAGCAGCTCGACAGGGGCAGATTCACCCCTCCACTTT. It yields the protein CASSSTGADSPLHF.